Sequencing of this T cell receptor (beta chain) was carried out in a study of shared clonotypes between healthy human individuals. General study results and limits: All-four-donor shared clonotypes had higher generation probabilities than non-shared clonotypes did.

Note on this clone: Its antigen is not identified.

Selected positively for CCR7 and CD45RO-negative, naive CD8 cells excluded terminally differentiated effector memory CD45RA+ cells. Unmatched junction bases numbered 6, after V lost 1 base and J lost 2 bases. Germline CDR1 reads MNHEY; CDR2 reads SMNVEV (reference sequence). CDR3 length: 18 amino acids. Data came from immunoSEQ multiplex PCR; TCRdb stores just in-frame clones and leaves some out. The sample holds about 2.1 million clones; approximately 92% are singletons and the top ten take approximately 1.6%. The TCR was taken from a man aged 18-30 years in good health. Some clones in this sample may be carry-over from other donors' samples. Sequencing was performed on naive CD8+ T cells from PBMCs. The chain is built from TRBV27 and TRBJ2-7; 15 nucleotides match TRBD2. CDR3 protein: CASSLYGLAGGRTYEQYF. In nucleotides, the CDR3 is TGTGCCAGCAGTTTATACGGACTAGCGGGAGGGAGGACCTACGAGCAGTACTTC.